One and the same sample provided the 6 T cell receptor beta chains below, sequenced in a study of CD8+CD57+ T cells in acquired aplastic anemia. In patients chosen for sequencing, flow cytometry had shown CD8+CD57+ cell expansion. Investigators profiled TCR beta VDJ and CDR3 from genomic DNA template. TCRdb independently ran MiXCR on the reads; one entry per CDR3 protein. The sample includes hundreds of thousands of distinct CDR3 sequences, under 40% of them seen just once. The sequencing input was sorted CD4+, CD8+, or CD8+CD57+ T cells (not recorded which) from PBMCs. These receptors all stem from a human donor with aplastic anemia.

The table lists this clonotype with a few counts. The gene calls are TRBV7-8 and TRBJ1-3; D is perhaps TRBD1 (6 bases). The V end lost 6 bases, the J end lost 4 bases, and 22 bases lay between the germline ends. CDR1 is SGHVS and CDR2 is FQNEAQ in the germline V gene. The CDR3 totals 17 residues. In nucleotides, the CDR3 is TGTGCCAGCAGTTCCTGGGGGGCCCGAGGAAAAGGAAACACCATATATTTT. Its protein is CASSSWGARGKGNTIYF.

As regards this clonotype: One end of the junction is discordant with germline, which a read error may explain. The V and J genes are TRBV20-1 and TRBJ1-2, with TRBD1 identical over 9 bases. Germline CDR1 reads DFQATT; CDR2 reads SNEGSKA (reference sequence). This CDR3 comprises 16 residues. CDR3 region: CSASRPGTGLNYDYTF. CDR3 bases: TGCAGTGCTAGCCGTCCCGGGACAGGGCTTAACTATGACTACACCTTC.

Concerning this clonotype itself: The junction does not match germline at one end; this may be a read error. The rearrangement uses TRBV7-9 and TRBJ1-2; 7 nucleotides agree with TRBD1. This CDR3 is built from 14 residues. Germline CDR1 reads SEHNR; CDR2 reads FQNEAQ (reference sequence). The CDR3 is CPSSLGGGGYGYTF. The DNA of the CDR3 is TGTCCCAGCAGCTTAGGAGGGGGCGGCTATGGCTACACCTTC.

This clonotype has more than one count but fewer than ten. The genes are TRBV7-9 and TRBJ1-2, with 8 bases lining up with TRBD1. V dropped 3 bases and J dropped 6; count of bases not matched to a gene: 3. The CDR3 sequence is 13 residues long. The germline V gene encodes CDR1 SEHNR and CDR2 FQNEAQ (reference sequence). CDR3 loop: CASSFDRGNGYTF. CDR3 in DNA: TGTGCCAGCAGCTTTGACAGGGGTAATGGCTACACCTTC.

V is TRBV5-4 and J is TRBJ1-1; no clear D. CDR3 length: 12 residues. Germline V gene lookup returns CDR1 SGHNT and CDR2 YYREEE (reference sequence). Trimming removed 4 bases at V and 7 bases at J, with 11 bases between. The CDR3 loop is CASSPQDFEAFF. The DNA for the CDR3 is TGTGCCAGCAGCCCCCAAGACTTTGAAGCTTTCTTT.

This chain connects TRBV6-1 to TRBJ2-4; D tentatively fits TRBD1 or TRBD2 (5 bases each). The length of the CDR3 is 12 residues. The ends were cut back, 3 bases at V and 12 bases at J, with 12 bases in the middle. Germline CDR1 and CDR2: MNHNS and SASEGT. DNA of the CDR3: TGTGCCAGCAGTGAGGGGGTAACGGCTCAGTACTTC. This gives the protein CASSEGVTAQYF.